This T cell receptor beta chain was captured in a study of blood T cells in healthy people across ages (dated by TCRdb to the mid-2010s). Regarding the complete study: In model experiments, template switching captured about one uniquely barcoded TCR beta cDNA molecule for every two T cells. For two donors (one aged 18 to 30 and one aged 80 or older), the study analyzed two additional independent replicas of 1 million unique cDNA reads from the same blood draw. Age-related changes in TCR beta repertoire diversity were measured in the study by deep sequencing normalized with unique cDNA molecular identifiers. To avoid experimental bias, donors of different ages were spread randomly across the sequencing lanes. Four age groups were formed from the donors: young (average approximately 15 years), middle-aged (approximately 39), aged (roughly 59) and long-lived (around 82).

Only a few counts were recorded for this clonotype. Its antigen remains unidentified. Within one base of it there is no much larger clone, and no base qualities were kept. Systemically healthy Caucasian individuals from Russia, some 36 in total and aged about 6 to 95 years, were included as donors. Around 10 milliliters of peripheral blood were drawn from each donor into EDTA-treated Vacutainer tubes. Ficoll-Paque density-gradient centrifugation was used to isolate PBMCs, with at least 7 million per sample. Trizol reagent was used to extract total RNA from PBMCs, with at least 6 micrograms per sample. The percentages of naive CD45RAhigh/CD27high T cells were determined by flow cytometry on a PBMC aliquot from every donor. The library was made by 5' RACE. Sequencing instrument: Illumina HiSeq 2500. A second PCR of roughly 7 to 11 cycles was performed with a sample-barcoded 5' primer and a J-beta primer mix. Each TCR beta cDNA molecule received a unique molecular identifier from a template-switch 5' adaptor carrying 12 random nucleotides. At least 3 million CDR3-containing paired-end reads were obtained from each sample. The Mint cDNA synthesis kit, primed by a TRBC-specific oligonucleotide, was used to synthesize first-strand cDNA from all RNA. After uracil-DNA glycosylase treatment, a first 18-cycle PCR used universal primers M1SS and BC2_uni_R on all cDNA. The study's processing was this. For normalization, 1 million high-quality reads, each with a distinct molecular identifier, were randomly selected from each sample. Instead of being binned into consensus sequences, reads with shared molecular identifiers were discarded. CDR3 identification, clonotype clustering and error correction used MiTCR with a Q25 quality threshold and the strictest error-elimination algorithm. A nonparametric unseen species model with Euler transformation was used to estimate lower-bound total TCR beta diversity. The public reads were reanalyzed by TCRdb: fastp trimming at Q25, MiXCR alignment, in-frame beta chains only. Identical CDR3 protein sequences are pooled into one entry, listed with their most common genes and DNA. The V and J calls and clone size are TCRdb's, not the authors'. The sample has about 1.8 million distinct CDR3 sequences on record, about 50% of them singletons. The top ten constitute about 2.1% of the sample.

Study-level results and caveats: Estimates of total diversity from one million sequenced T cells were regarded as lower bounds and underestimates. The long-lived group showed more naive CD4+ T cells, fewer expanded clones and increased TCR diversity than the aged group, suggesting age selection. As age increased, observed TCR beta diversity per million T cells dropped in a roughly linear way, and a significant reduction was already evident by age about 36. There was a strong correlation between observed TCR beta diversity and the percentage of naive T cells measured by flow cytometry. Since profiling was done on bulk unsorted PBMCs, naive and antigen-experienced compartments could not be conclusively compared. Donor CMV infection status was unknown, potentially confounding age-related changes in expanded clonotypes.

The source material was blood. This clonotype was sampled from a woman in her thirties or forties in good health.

CDR3 region: CASSFGDNPGEQYF. The sequenced DNA is TGTGCCAGCAGTTTTGGAGACAACCCTGGCGAGCAGTACTTC. The chain couples TRBV27 to TRBJ2-4; the D gene identity is not certain. Matching the DNA end better, TRBJ2-7 makes the J call doubtful. CDR1 and CDR2 were assigned from the germline V gene (reference sequence) as MNHEY and SMNVEV. The CDR3 numbers 14 residues from cysteine through phenylalanine. Solely the CDR3 DNA is kept, with 42 bases framed from the first base.